Presented here are 8 T cell receptor beta chains from one specimen sequenced in a study of blood T cell repertoires in COVID-19. Assay: immunoSEQ multiplex PCR; the TCRdb copy retains only in-frame clones and omits some. The sample has 250,000 or so clones, around 84% seen once. The sample consisted of peripheral blood. The origin of the receptors is a woman younger than 35 with acute or convalescent COVID-19.

Only a few counts were recorded for this clone. At one boundary the junction diverges from the germline segment, which might be a read error. This chain links TRBV10-3 with TRBJ1-1; D may be TRBD1 (6 bases). Germline V gene sequence: CDR1 ENHRY, CDR2 SYGVKD. The CDR3 is 14 residues long. Here the CDR3 reads CANSVTGTNTEAFF. The CDR3 bases are TGTGCCAACAGTGTAACAGGGACAAACACTGAAGCTTTCTTT.

The chain combines TRBV5-1 with TRBJ2-7; 9 nucleotides align to TRBD1. CDR1 is SGHRS, CDR2 YFSETQ, per germline. The CDR3 covers 15 residues. V shed 0 bases, J shed 2 bases, and the junction held 3 bases outside the gene matches. This CDR3 reads CASSLEGTGPYEQYF. CDR3 DNA sequence: TGCGCCAGCAGCTTGGAGGGGACAGGGCCCTACGAGCAGTACTTC.

This chain connects TRBV3-1 (or the pseudogene TRBV3-2) to TRBJ1-4; D is undetermined. Germline V gene lookup returns CDR1 LGHDT and CDR2 YNNKEL (reference sequence). The V and J ends lost 4 bases and 6 bases respectively, with 6 bases between them. The CDR3 is made up of 12 amino acids. CDR3 bases: TGTGCCAGCAGCCCCTCCCATGAAAAACTGTTTTTT. Translation gives CASSPSHEKLFF.

This clone was counted a single time. The genes are TRBV19 and TRBJ2-1; 9 bases map to TRBD2. Germline assignment: CDR1 LNHDA and CDR2 SQIVND (reference sequence). With 0 bases clipped from V and 4 bases from J, the junction kept 4 bases outside the gene matches. This CDR3 spans 16 amino acids. CDR3 sequence reads: CASSIEASGKYNEQFF. The CDR3 coding sequence is TGTGCCAGTAGTATAGAGGCTAGCGGGAAGTACAATGAGCAGTTCTTC.

The chain is built from TRBV6-5 and TRBJ1-6; D not resolved. The germline V gene encodes CDR1 MNHEY and CDR2 SVGAGI. V lost 6 bases to trimming and J lost 7 bases, with 16 bases between them. This CDR3 region has 15 residues. This chain's CDR3 is CASSLGGVLNSPLHF. The CDR3 DNA is TGTGCCAGCAGCCTTGGCGGGGTTCTCAATTCACCCCTCCACTTT.

This clone has just a few counts. V is TRBV9 and J is TRBJ2-3; 9 bases are a match to TRBD2. The CDR3 contains 15 residues. The germline gives CDR1 SGDLS, CDR2 YYNGEE. J gave up 6 bases and V 5 bases, and 10 bases lay outside the gene matches. The CDR3 DNA sequence: TGTGCCAGCAGTAGGCTTAGCGGGAGTTGGGATACGCAGTATTTT. This sequence encodes CASSRLSGSWDTQYF.

This chain joins TRBV4-1 and TRBJ1-4, with 8 bases lining up with TRBD1. V was clipped by 0 bases and J by 4 bases; unmatched bases: 4. Germline CDR1 MGHRA, CDR2 YSYEKL. The CDR3 is made up of 16 amino acids. The CDR3 spells CASSQEGTGGNEKLFF. The CDR3 DNA is TGCGCCAGCAGCCAAGAGGGCACAGGGGGTAATGAAAAACTGTTTTTT.

V gene TRBV4-3 combines with J gene TRBJ1-4; D is possibly TRBD1 (6 bases). This CDR3 region has 14 residues. With 4 bases removed from V and 7 bases from J, the gap between germline ends came to 13 bases. Germline values: CDR1 LGHNA, CDR2 YSLEER. As DNA, the CDR3 is TGCGCCAGCAGCCCTGGGGGGGCTGGTGAAAAACTGTTTTTT. It specifies CASSPGGAGEKLFF.